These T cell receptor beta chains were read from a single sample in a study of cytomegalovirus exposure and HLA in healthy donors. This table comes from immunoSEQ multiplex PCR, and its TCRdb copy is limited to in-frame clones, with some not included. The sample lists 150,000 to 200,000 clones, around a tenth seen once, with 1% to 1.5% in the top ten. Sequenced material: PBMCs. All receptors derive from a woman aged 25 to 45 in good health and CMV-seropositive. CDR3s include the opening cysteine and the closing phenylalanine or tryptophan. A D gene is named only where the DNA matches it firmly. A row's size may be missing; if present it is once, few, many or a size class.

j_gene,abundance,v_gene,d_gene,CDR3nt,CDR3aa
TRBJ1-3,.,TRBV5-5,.,TGTGCCAGCAGCCCCCCCGGGGTCCTCTCTGGAAACACCATATATTTT,CASSPPGVLSGNTIYF
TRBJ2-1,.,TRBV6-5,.,TGTGCCAGCAGCCCTCATAAGAGCTCCTACAATGAGCAGTTCTTC,CASSPHKSSYNEQFF
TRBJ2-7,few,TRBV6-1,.,TGTACCAGCAGTGAGGGCCCAACCTACGAGCAGTACTTC,CTSSEGPTYEQYF
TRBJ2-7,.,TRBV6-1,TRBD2,TGTGCCAGCCGCCGACTAGCGATTCGGGAGCAGTACTTC,CASRRLAIREQYF
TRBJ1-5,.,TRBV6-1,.,TGTGCCAGCAGTGAACCTTCCCTTAGCAATCAGCCCCAGCATTTT,CASSEPSLSNQPQHF
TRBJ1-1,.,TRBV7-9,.,TGTGCCAGCAGCCCAATAGTTAGGAACACTGAAGCTTTCTTT,CASSPIVRNTEAFF
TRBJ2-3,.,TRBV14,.,TGTGCCAGCAGCCCCCTCCCCAGAGATACGCAGTATTTT,CASSPLPRDTQYF
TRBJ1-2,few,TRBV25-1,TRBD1,TGTGCCAGCAGTGAATATGGGGACAGGGTTGGCTATGGCTACACCTTC,CASSEYGDRVGYGYTF
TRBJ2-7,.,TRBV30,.,TGTGCCTGCTATTGGGACTCTTCGCGCTACGAGCAGTACTTC,CACYWDSSRYEQYF
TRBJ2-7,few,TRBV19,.,TGTGCCAGTAGTCCTCGCCCTTCGGTATCGGTGCAGTACTTC,CASSPRPSVSVQYF
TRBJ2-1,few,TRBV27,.,TGTGCCAACCTGACAGGCCGCAATGAGCAGTTCTTC,CANLTGRNEQFF
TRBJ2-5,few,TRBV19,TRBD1,TGTGCCAGTAGTCTAGTCACAGGGGGCGCGGAGACCCAGTACTTC,CASSLVTGGAETQYF
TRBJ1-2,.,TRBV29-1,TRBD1,TGCAGCGCCCTTACAGGGGTGGGTGGCTACACCTTC,CSALTGVGGYTF
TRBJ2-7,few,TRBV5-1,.,TGCGCCAGCAAGGGAGATATGAATACAGGGAATGGAAAGCAGTACTTC,CASKGDMNTGNGKQYF
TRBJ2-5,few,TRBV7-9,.,TGTGCCAGCAGCTTGCAGGGAGAGACCCAGTACTTC,CASSLQGETQYF
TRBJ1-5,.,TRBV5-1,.,TGCGCCAGCTCCCCTCGGGACTTCAATCAGCCCCAGCATTTT,CASSPRDFNQPQHF
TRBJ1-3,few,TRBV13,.,TGTGCCAGCAGCTTTATGGGGGCGGGCATAGGAAACACCATATATTTT,CASSFMGAGIGNTIYF
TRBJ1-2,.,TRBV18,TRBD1,TGTGCCAGCTCACCACCTACAGGACAGGCTACTAACTATGGCTACACCTTC,CASSPPTGQATNYGYTF
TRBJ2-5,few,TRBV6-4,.,TGTGCCAGCAGTGAAGAAAAAGGGGCTTGGGAGACCCAGTACTTC,CASSEEKGAWETQYF
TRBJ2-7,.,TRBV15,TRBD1,TGTGCCACAGGGGGCATGGGCTACGAGCAGTACTTC,CATGGMGYEQYF
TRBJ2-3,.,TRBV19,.,TGTGCCAGTAGTATGGGGTCAGGGGGGAGAGGGGATACGCAGTATTTT,CASSMGSGGRGDTQYF
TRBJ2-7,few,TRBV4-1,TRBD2,TGCGCCAGCAGCCGCTTGACTAGCGGGATCTCCTACGAGCAGTACTTC,CASSRLTSGISYEQYF
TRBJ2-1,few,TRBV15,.,TGTGCCACCAGCAGTAAGGGGCGAGTGAGTGAGCAGTTCTTC,CATSSKGRVSEQFF
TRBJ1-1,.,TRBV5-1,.,TGCGCCAGCAGAGGAGGCGTTGGGACTGAAGCTTTCTTT,CASRGGVGTEAFF
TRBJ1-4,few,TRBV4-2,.,TGTGCCAGCAGCCAAGTTGTGGCTGAAAAACTGTTTTTT,CASSQVVAEKLFF
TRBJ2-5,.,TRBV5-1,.,TGCGCCAGCATGGCGGGATCAAGTGAGACCCAGTACTTC,CASMAGSSETQYF
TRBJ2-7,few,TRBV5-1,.,TGCGCCAGCAGCCCCGGGTCTAACCTCTACGAGCAGTACTTC,CASSPGSNLYEQYF
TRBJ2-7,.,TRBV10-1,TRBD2,TGCGCCAGCAGTGAGTGGGCTAGCGGAGCTAAATACGAGCAGTACTTC,CASSEWASGAKYEQYF
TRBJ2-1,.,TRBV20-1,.,TGCAGTGCCCGGACAGTAAATGAGCAGTTCTTC,CSARTVNEQFF
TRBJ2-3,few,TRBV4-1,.,TGCGCCAGCAGCCATAGACAGACTAGCACAGATACGCAGTATTTT,CASSHRQTSTDTQYF